The 17 T cell receptor beta chains below all came from one sample that was sequenced in a study of neurological immune-mediated disorders. TCRdb reprocessed the 5' RACE reads with MiXCR, giving one entry per CDR3 protein. Among roughly 71,000 distinct CDR3 sequences listed, almost 4% were seen once. Sequencing was carried out using PBMCs. Receptors were obtained from a man aged 25 to 45 with multiple sclerosis.

This clonotype was observed at least ten times. The rearrangement links TRBV12-3 or TRBV12-4 to TRBJ1-2; no clear D gene. Trimming removed 6 bases from V and 4 bases from J, with 18 bases in between. This CDR3 has 15 residues. Here the CDR3 reads CASSPYASSGYGYTF. CDR3 nucleotides: TGTGCCAGCAGCCCATACGCGTCATCGGGCTATGGCTACACCTTC.

Concerning this clonotype: At one end the junction does not follow the germline gene, possibly because of a read error. J is TRBJ1-5 and V is TRBV6-2 or TRBV6-3; 8 nucleotides align to TRBD1. Germline V CDR1 and CDR2: MNHEY, SVGEGT. The CDR3 is 15 amino acids. The CDR3 region is CASSYRGQGPQPQNF. The CDR3 DNA reads as TGTGCCAGCAGTTACCGCGGACAGGGCCCTCAGCCCCAGAATTTT.

This clonotype has ten or more counts. The chain combines TRBV7-9 with TRBJ2-5, with 8 bases matching TRBD1. This CDR3 comprises 15 residues. Trimming removed 1 base from V and 1 base from J; junction bases left unmatched: 2. Germline CDR1 and CDR2: SEHNR and FQNEAQ (reference sequence). CDR3 in DNA: TGTGCCAGCAGCTTAGGGGACAGGCTCCAAGAGACCCAGTACTTC. This sequence encodes CASSLGDRLQETQYF.

This clonotype has ten or more counts. The chain links TRBV5-1 to TRBJ1-1; D is possibly TRBD1 (5 bases). The V gene lost 0 bases and the J gene lost 0 bases, with 12 bases spanning the gap. The germline V gene has CDR1 SGHRS and CDR2 YFSETQ. The CDR3 is 16 residues long. The CDR3 nucleotides read TGCGCCAGCAGCTTGGGGACGGGACGGATGAACACTGAAGCTTTCTTT. Translation: CASSLGTGRMNTEAFF.

This clonotype was seen many times. The chain has TRBV29-1 and TRBJ2-1; D is uncertain. Germline V gene sequence: CDR1 SQVTM, CDR2 ANQGSEA. This CDR3 comprises 10 residues. V gave up 7 bases and J gave up 6 bases, with 7 bases separating them. The CDR3 DNA reads TGCAGCGGTAGTAGCAATGAGCAGTTCTTC. Translating it yields CSGSSNEQFF.

This clonotype was seen only a few times. V usage is TRBV7-2 and J usage is TRBJ2-3; D unresolved. The CDR3 loop spans 12 amino acids. With 5 bases removed from V and 6 bases from J, the gap between germline ends came to 9 bases. Germline CDR1 reads SGHTA; CDR2 reads FQGNSA. CDR3 sequence: CASSRPRDTQYF. Written as DNA, the CDR3 is TGTGCCAGCAGCCGCCCGCGGGATACGCAGTATTTT.

This clonotype occurred many times. V gene TRBV12-3 or TRBV12-4 combines with J gene TRBJ1-1; D is unresolved. V was trimmed by 7 bases and J by 0 bases, leaving 12 bases between them. The CDR3 is made up of 14 amino acids. Here the CDR3 reads CASTLGEMNTEAFF. CDR3 DNA: TGTGCCAGCACCCTAGGTGAGATGAACACTGAAGCTTTCTTT.

This clonotype was counted ten times or more. The chain joins TRBV11-2 to TRBJ2-7, with 9 nucleotides matching TRBD2. J was trimmed by 2 bases and V by 9 bases; bases with no gene match: 20. CDR3 size: 18 residues. In germline, CDR1 is SGHAT, CDR2 FQNNGV. CDR3: CASLEGPLAGGPPYEQYF. The CDR3 DNA follows: TGTGCCAGTTTGGAGGGGCCGCTGGCGGGGGGGCCCCCCTACGAGCAGTACTTC.

This clonotype has ten or more counts. This chain links TRBV10-3 with TRBJ2-7, with 10 bases aligning to TRBD2. From germline, CDR1 is ENHRY and CDR2 SYGVKD. The CDR3 totals 14 residues. The V segment lost 7 bases and the J segment 5 bases; nucleotides outside the gene matches: 8. DNA of the CDR3: TGTGCCATCAAACCTAGCGGGGGAGTCGACGAGCAGTACTTC. It encodes CAIKPSGGVDEQYF.

This clonotype was picked up many times. V and J are TRBV7-9 and TRBJ1-1; weak D call: TRBD1 (6 bases). Germline CDR1 SEHNR, CDR2 FQNEAQ (reference sequence). CDR3 length: 16 residues. V was pared by 5 bases and J by 1 base, with 17 bases between. The DNA of the CDR3 is TGTGCCAGCAGCCAACCCAGGGGTTGGGGGAACACTGAAGCTTTCTTT. Translation gives CASSQPRGWGNTEAFF. The full variable domain, completed using reference TRBV7-9 and TRBJ1-1, is DTGVSQNPRHKITKRGQNVTFRCDPISEHNRLYWYRQTLGQGPEFLTYFQNEAQLEKSRLLSDRFSAERPKGSFSTLEIQRTEQGDSAMYLCASSQPRGWGNTEAFFGQGTRLTVV.

This clonotype was detected a few times. V is TRBV5-1 and J is TRBJ1-2; TRBD1 is a possible D gene (5 bases). The V gene's germline CDR1 is SGHRS and CDR2 YFSETQ. The CDR3 covers 12 residues. Between the trimmed V and J ends, which lost 3 bases and 3 bases, there was a span of 6 bases. This chain's CDR3 is CASSWGDYGYTF. The CDR3 nucleotides read TGCGCCAGCAGCTGGGGGGACTATGGCTACACCTTC.

This clonotype was counted many times. The chain uses TRBV29-1 and TRBJ1-1, with D uncertain. The CDR3 sequence is 10 residues long. From germline, CDR1 is SQVTM and CDR2 ANQGSEA. The V gene lost 8 bases and the J gene lost 1 base, with 5 bases spanning the gap. In DNA, the CDR3 is TGCAGCTTCTGGAACACTGAAGCTTTCTTT. It codes for CSFWNTEAFF. The full variable domain, its missing parts supplied by reference TRBV29-1 and TRBJ1-1, is SAVISQKPSRDICQRGTSLTIQCQVDSQVTMMFWYRQQPGQSLTLIATANQGSEATYESGFVIDKFPISRPNLTFSTLTVSNMSPEDSSIYLCSFWNTEAFFGQGTRLTVV.

The sample holds many counts of this clonotype. V is TRBV5-1 and J is TRBJ2-7, with 8 bases that match TRBD1. Losses at the gene ends were 4 bases for V and 0 bases for J; bases not matched to a gene: 18. The germline V gene has CDR1 SGHRS and CDR2 YFSETQ. CDR3 length equals 19 residues. The CDR3 loop is CASSVFSTGGIGSSYEQYF. The CDR3 nucleotides read TGCGCCAGCAGCGTGTTTTCCACAGGGGGAATCGGAAGCTCCTACGAGCAGTACTTC.

This clonotype occurred many times. The rearrangement joins TRBV6-8 to TRBJ2-1, with 7 bases fitting TRBD1. The CDR3 is 14 residues long. Germline trimming cut 6 bases from V and 8 bases from J; bases unmatched to any gene: 10. From germline, CDR1 is MNHGY and CDR2 SAAAGT. CDR3 loop: CASSQPTGKDEQFF. CDR3 nucleotide sequence: TGTGCCAGCAGCCAACCGACAGGGAAGGATGAGCAGTTCTTC.

This clonotype has at least ten counts. The V gene is TRBV7-2, the J gene TRBJ1-6, with 7 nucleotides matching TRBD1. CDR1 and CDR2 from the germline V gene are SGHTA and FQGNSA. Losses at the gene ends were 5 bases for V and 5 bases for J; bases not matched to a gene: 3. This CDR3 contains 14 residues. In DNA form, the CDR3 reads TGTGCCAGCAGCCAGGACAGGAATAATTCACCCCTCCACTTT. Translation: CASSQDRNNSPLHF.

This clonotype was detected many times. V and J are TRBV28 and TRBJ2-5, with 10 nucleotides matching TRBD2. The germline V gene has CDR1 MDHEN and CDR2 SYDVKM. The V gene end was trimmed by 8 bases and the J gene end by 2 bases; junction bases not matched to a gene: 8. This CDR3 region has 15 residues. This chain's CDR3 is CASLSRTSGQETQYF. The CDR3 coding sequence is TGTGCCAGCTTATCTCGGACTAGCGGTCAAGAGACCCAGTACTTC.

This clonotype was recorded at least ten times. J is TRBJ2-7 and V is TRBV7-9; D unresolved. Germline lookup yields CDR1 SEHNR and CDR2 FQNEAQ (reference sequence). V lost 1 base and J 2 bases, leaving 12 bases between the germline ends. CDR3 length: 15 residues. This CDR3 reads CASSLVGRLAYEQYF. CDR3 bases: TGTGCCAGCAGCTTAGTAGGCAGGTTGGCCTACGAGCAGTACTTC. Full variable domain (rest looked up from reference TRBV7-9 and TRBJ2-7): DTGVSQNPRHKITKRGQNVTFRCDPISEHNRLYWYRQTLGQGPEFLTYFQNEAQLEKSRLLSDRFSAERPKGSFSTLEIQRTEQGDSAMYLCASSLVGRLAYEQYFGPGTRLTVT.